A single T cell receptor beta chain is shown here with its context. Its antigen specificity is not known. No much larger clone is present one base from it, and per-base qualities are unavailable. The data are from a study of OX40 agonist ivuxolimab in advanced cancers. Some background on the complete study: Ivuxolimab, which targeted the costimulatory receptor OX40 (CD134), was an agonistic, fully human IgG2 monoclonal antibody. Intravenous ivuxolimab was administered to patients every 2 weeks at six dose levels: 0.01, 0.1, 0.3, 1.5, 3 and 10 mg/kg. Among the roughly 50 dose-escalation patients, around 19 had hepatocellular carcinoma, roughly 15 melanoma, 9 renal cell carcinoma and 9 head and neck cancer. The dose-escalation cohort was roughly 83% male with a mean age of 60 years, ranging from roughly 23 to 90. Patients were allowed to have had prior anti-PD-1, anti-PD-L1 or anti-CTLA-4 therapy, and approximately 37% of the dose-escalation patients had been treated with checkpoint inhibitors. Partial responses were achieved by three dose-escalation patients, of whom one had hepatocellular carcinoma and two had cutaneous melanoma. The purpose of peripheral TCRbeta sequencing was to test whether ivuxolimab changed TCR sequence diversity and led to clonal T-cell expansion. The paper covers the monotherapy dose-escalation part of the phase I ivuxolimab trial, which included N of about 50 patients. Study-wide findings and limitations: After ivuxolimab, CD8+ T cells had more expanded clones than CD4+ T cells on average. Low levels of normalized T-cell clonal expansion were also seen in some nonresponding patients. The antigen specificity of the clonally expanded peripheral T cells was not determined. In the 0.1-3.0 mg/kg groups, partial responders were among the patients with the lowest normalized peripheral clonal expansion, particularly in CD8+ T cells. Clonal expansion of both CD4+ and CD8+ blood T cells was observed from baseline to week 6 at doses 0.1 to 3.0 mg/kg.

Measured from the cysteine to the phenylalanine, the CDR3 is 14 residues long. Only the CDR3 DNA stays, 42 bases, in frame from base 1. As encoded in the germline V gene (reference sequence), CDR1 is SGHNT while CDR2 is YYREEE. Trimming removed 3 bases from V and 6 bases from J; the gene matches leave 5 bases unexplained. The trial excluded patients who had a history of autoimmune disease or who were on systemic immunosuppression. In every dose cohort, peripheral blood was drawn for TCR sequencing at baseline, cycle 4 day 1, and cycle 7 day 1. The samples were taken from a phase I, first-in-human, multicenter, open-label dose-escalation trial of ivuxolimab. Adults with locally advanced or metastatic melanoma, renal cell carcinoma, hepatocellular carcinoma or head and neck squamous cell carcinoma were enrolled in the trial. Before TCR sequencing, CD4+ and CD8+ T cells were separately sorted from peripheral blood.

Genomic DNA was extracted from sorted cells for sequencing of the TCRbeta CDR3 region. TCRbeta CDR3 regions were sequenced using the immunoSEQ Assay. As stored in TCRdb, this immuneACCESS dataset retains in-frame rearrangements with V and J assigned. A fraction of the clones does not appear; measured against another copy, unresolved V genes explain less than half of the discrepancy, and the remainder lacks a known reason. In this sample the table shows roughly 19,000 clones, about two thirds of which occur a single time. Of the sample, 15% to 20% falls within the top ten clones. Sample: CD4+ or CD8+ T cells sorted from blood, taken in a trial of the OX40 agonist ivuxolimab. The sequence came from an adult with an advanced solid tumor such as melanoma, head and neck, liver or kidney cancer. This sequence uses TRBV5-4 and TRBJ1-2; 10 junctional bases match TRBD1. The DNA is TGTGCCAGCAGCTCCGACAGGGGGCAGGATGGCTACACCTTC. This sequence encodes CASSSDRGQDGYTF.